The T cell receptor beta chain under discussion was sequenced for a study of T cell changes during pregnancy in multiple sclerosis. The CDR3 spans 17 residues. After removal of 6 bases from V and 6 bases from J, the junction contained 15 bases not matched to a gene. Germline lookup yields CDR1 SGHAT and CDR2 FQNNGV. TCRdb's table, derived via immunoSEQ multiplex PCR, lists solely in-frame clones and lacks some. The top ten hold about 0.32% of the sample, which has 42,000 or so clones, 90% to 95% seen once. This clone was seen just once. The gene calls are TRBV11-2 and TRBJ1-4; 8 bases agree with TRBD1. Sequences were derived from CD4+ T cells from peripheral blood mononuclear cells, sampled after pregnancy. The clonotype comes from a female donor with multiple sclerosis, enrolled in a pregnancy study. The CDR3 DNA reads as TGTGCCAGCAGACTCGCGGGCAGGGGGCAAGGACATGAAAAACTGTTTTTT. Amino acids: CASRLAGRGQGHEKLFF.